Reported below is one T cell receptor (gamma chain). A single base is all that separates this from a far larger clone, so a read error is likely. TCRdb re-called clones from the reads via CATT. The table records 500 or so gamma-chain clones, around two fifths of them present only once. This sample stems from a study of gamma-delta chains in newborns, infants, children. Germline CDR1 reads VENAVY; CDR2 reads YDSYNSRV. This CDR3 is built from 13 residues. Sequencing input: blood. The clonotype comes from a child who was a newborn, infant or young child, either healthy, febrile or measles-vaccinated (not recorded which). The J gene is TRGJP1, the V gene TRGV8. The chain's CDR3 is CTTWDTTGWFKIF. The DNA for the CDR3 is TGTACCACCTGGGATACCACTGGTTGGTTCAAGATATTT.